This passage covers 4 T cell receptor beta chains from one sample sequenced in a study of blood T cell repertoires in COVID-19. Repertoires were generated with immunoSEQ multiplex PCR, while TCRdb's copy carries only in-frame clones and drops some. The repertoire holds more than 200,000 clones, with more than 70% as singletons. Sequencing was done on a sample of PBMCs or T cells enriched from blood (not recorded which). These receptors were obtained from a man aged 25 to 40 with acute COVID-19.

This chain joins TRBV6-2 or TRBV6-3 and TRBJ1-1, with D unresolved. The CDR3 has 14 residues. The V gene lost 0 bases and the J gene lost 8 bases, with 13 bases spanning the gap. From germline, CDR1 is MNHEY and CDR2 SVGEGT. This CDR3 reads CASSYSQVLVEAFF. The CDR3 DNA reads TGTGCCAGCAGTTACTCTCAGGTTCTGGTGGAAGCTTTCTTT.

The genes are TRBV28 and TRBJ1-4; possible D gene TRBD1, 5 bases. Germline values: CDR1 MDHEN, CDR2 SYDVKM. The ends were cut back, 6 bases at V and 4 bases at J, with 12 bases in the middle. The CDR3 spans 14 residues. The DNA of the CDR3 is TGTGCCAGCAGGGAGGGGCGGATTAATGAAAAACTGTTTTTT. Translated: CASREGRINEKLFF.

On this clone: Different DNA sequences within this sample yield the same CDR3. In DNA, the CDR3 is TGTGCCAGTAGTATCCAGTCTGAAGCTTTCTTT. Translating gives CASSIQSEAFF. V and J are TRBV19 and TRBJ1-1; D remains unclear. The CDR3 runs to 11 residues. Germline CDR1 reads LNHDA; CDR2 reads SQIVND (reference sequence). V shed 3 bases and J shed 6 bases, with 5 bases lying between them.

This rearrangement joins TRBV5-4 to TRBJ1-1; the D gene is possibly TRBD1 (5 bases). Trimming cost V 0 bases and J 4 bases, with 16 bases left between them. The CDR3 totals 16 residues. Germline CDR1 reads SGHNT; CDR2 reads YYREEE (reference sequence). The CDR3 sequence is CASSLARSQGGTEAFF. The CDR3 coding sequence is TGTGCCAGCAGCTTGGCCCGAAGTCAGGGAGGCACTGAAGCTTTCTTT.